The sequence of this T cell receptor beta chain was determined in a study of blood T cells in healthy people across ages. The donors, aged about 6 to 100, were healthy Caucasians from Russia. Study-level points and caveats: Any changes in expanded clonotypes were possibly confounded, as donor CMV status remained unknown. Estimates of diversity drawn from one million T cells were considered underestimates. While age rose, TCR beta diversity per million T cells dropped in a roughly linear way.

A second PCR, run for roughly 7 to 11 cycles, used a sample-barcoded 5' primer plus a J-beta primer mix. MiXCR, applied by TCRdb to the 5' RACE reads, yields one record per CDR3 protein. Among approximately 670,000 distinct CDR3 sequences listed, around two fifths were seen once. Note on this clonotype: Its antigen is as yet unknown.

The CDR3 consists of 15 residues. The V gene's germline CDR1 is LGHDT and CDR2 YNNKEL (reference sequence). This chain links TRBV3-1 with TRBJ2-7; a possible D gene is TRBD2 (6 bases). Judging by the DNA end, TRBJ2-5 fits better; the J call may be wrong. This TCR was recovered from a man aged 80 or over in good health. Specimen: blood. CDR3 nucleotides: TGTGCCAGCAGCCAAGTTCAGGACTATAAGGGGACCCAGTACTTC. Protein sequence: CASSQVQDYKGTQYF.